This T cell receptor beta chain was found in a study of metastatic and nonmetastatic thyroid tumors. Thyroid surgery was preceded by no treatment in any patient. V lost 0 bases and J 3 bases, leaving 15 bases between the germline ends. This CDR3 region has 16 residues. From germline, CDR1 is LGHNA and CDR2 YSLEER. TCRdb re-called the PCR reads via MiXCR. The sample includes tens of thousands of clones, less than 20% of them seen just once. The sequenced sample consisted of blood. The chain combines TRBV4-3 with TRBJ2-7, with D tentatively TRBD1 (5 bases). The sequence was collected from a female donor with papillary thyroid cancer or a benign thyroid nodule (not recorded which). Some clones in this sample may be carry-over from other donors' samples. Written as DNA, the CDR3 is TGCGCCAGCAGCCAAGAAGGCCGGGCCCAGGGCTACGAGCAGTACTTC. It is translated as CASSQEGRAQGYEQYF.